What follows describes a single TCR beta chain. In the original analysis: Using reference gene primer amplification, nucleated cell counts were estimated. Data came from immunoSEQ multiplex PCR; TCRdb stores just in-frame clones and leaves some out. V and J calls and clone size are those listed in that table; D and trimming were worked out from the DNA. The sample shows just over 350,000 clones, about 88% of them seen only once. This sample stems from a study of blood T cell repertoires in COVID-19. Germline CDR1 and CDR2: SEHNR and FQNEAQ (reference sequence). V shed 5 bases and J shed 4 bases, with 14 bases lying between them. The CDR3 spans 15 residues.

This chain connects TRBV7-9 to TRBJ1-4; unclear D gene. The receptor comes from a woman aged 55-75 years with COVID-19, enrolled during active disease. The material sequenced was peripheral blood. This CDR3 is CASSQRGSLNEKLFF. In DNA, the CDR3 is TGTGCCAGCAGCCAGCGGGGTAGCCTTAATGAAAAACTGTTTTTT.